A single sample gave rise to the 14 T cell receptor beta chains below, sequenced in a study of blood T cell repertoires in COVID-19. The data were produced by immunoSEQ multiplex PCR, yet TCRdb's version contains in-frame clones alone and is incomplete. The profile shows about 440,000 clones, around 88% of them singletons. Sequencing was carried out using peripheral blood. The receptor set was obtained from a woman in her fifties or sixties with COVID-19, enrolled during active disease.

This chain uses TRBV27 with TRBJ1-6, with 8 bases aligning to TRBD1. The CDR3 totals 13 residues. J gave up 4 bases and V 8 bases, and 1 base lay outside the gene matches. Germline CDR1 is MNHEY and CDR2 is SMNVEV (reference sequence). In DNA form, the CDR3 reads TGTGCCAGCGGGGACAGGTATAATTCACCCCTCCACTTT. Translating it yields CASGDRYNSPLHF.

This CDR3 is CASSLGAGANNEQFF. The CDR3 coding sequence is TGCGCCAGCAGCTTGGGCGCGGGGGCGAACAATGAGCAGTTCTTC. The V call is TRBV5-1, the J call TRBJ2-1; a weak D match, TRBD2 (7 bases). This CDR3 is built from 15 residues. V lost 0 bases and J lost 5, with 12 bases in between. Germline assignment: CDR1 SGHRS and CDR2 YFSETQ.

This clone has just a few counts. The chain has TRBV5-1 and TRBJ2-7, with 7 bases fitting TRBD1. CDR3 length: 16 amino acids. CDR1 is SGHRS, CDR2 YFSETQ, per germline. V shed 4 bases and J 4 bases; nucleotides not matched to a gene: 14. Here the CDR3 reads CASSIGDRDLPYEQYF. CDR3 DNA: TGCGCCAGCAGCATAGGAGACAGGGACCTTCCTTACGAGCAGTACTTC.

The chain employs TRBV4-1 and TRBJ1-3; D remains ambiguous. This CDR3 spans 18 amino acids. Per the germline V gene, CDR1 is MGHRA and CDR2 is YSYEKL. The V end lost 3 bases, the J end lost 0 bases, and 18 bases lay between the germline ends. The CDR3 DNA reads as TGCGCCAGCAGCCAGGGCTTCTTGGGCCTCCGCTCTGGAAACACCATATATTTT. Protein sequence: CASSQGFLGLRSGNTIYF.

The gene calls are TRBV10-3 and TRBJ1-2; D is ambiguous. Trimming shortened V by 7 bases and J by 3 bases, and 18 bases separated the two germline ends. CDR3 length: 15 amino acids. The germline gives CDR1 ENHRY, CDR2 SYGVKD. The CDR3: CAIKETANQYYGYTF. DNA for the CDR3: TGTGCCATCAAGGAGACGGCAAACCAGTACTATGGCTACACCTTC.

The V and J genes are TRBV10-2 and TRBJ2-7, with D uncertain. The CDR3 runs 14 residues. Germline V gives CDR1 WSHSY, CDR2 SAAADI. Deletions cut 3 bases from V and 5 bases from J, with 14 bases between. The CDR3 nucleotides read TGCGCCAGCAGTGATACAAGGCTGAGGAACGAGCAGTACTTC. Translated: CASSDTRLRNEQYF.

The CDR3 DNA reads as TGTGCCAGCAGCTTACAGACAGGCAGTGAAGCTTTCTTT. Protein sequence: CASSLQTGSEAFF. The chain links TRBV11-2 to TRBJ1-1, with D perhaps matching TRBD1 (6 bases). Looked up from germline, CDR1 is SGHAT and CDR2 is FQNNGV. CDR3 length equals 13 residues. Trimming left V 2 bases short and J 7 bases short, with 11 bases between.

The chain uses TRBV7-3 and TRBJ2-1; 10 bases match TRBD1. The ends lost 5 bases at V and 6 bases at J; junction bases unmatched: 4. Looked up from germline, CDR1 is SGHTA and CDR2 is FQGTGA. The CDR3 length is 14 residues. The CDR3 DNA is TGTGCCAGCAGCCAGGGACAGGGGCGCAATGAGCAGTTCTTC. As protein: CASSQGQGRNEQFF.

The chain has TRBV3-1 (or the pseudogene TRBV3-2) and TRBJ1-3; D remains unclear. CDR3 length equals 15 residues. V was shortened by 1 base and J by 2 bases, with 9 bases between the two germline ends. Germline CDR1 is LGHDT and CDR2 is YNNKEL (reference sequence). DNA for the CDR3: TGTGCCAGCAGCCAAGGTGGCATGGCTGGAAACACCATATATTTT. Amino acids: CASSQGGMAGNTIYF.

CDR3 sequence (DNA): TGTGCCAGCAGTTTGGCCGAATATGAAAAACTGTTTTTT. Its protein is CASSLAEYEKLFF. The rearrangement links TRBV12-3 or TRBV12-4 to TRBJ1-4; D unresolved. Trimming left V 3 bases short and J 6 bases short, with 8 bases between. This CDR3 region has 13 residues.

The chain is built from TRBV19 and TRBJ1-5, with no clear D. Trimming stripped 5 bases from V and 1 base from J, with 21 bases between. The CDR3 covers 18 residues. Germline assignment: CDR1 LNHDA and CDR2 SQIVND (reference sequence). The CDR3 region is CASSSMGLNSGSNQPQHF. The CDR3 DNA is TGTGCCAGTAGTTCAATGGGGTTAAACAGCGGGAGCAATCAGCCCCAGCATTTT.

This chain joins TRBV28 and TRBJ1-2; TRBD1 matches 9 bases. Germline CDR1 MDHEN, CDR2 SYDVKM. J lost 3 bases, V lost 2 bases, and 7 bases had no gene match. This CDR3 contains 16 residues. In nucleotides, the CDR3 is TGTGCCAGCAGTTTAGTGGGGACAGGGAGGCACTATGGCTACACCTTC. Its protein is CASSLVGTGRHYGYTF.

CDR3 amino acids: CASSPFTWDRNAGNEQFF. The CDR3 bases are TGTGCCAGCAGTCCGTTTACCTGGGACAGGAATGCGGGCAATGAGCAGTTCTTC. The V gene is TRBV6-2 or TRBV6-3, the J gene TRBJ2-1; 8 positions agree with TRBD1. The CDR3 is made up of 18 amino acids. Germline lookup yields CDR1 MNHEY and CDR2 SVGEGT. With 5 bases clipped from V and 6 bases from J, the junction kept 18 bases outside the gene matches.

This clone was seen a single time. The genes are TRBV9 and TRBJ1-4; TRBD1 matches 9 bases. This CDR3 spans 14 amino acids. The J segment lost 12 bases and the V segment lost 4 bases, leaving 10 bases of the junction unmatched. Germline assignment: CDR1 SGDLS and CDR2 YYNGEE. The CDR3 region is CASSLTGGAAELFF. The CDR3 nucleotides are TGTGCCAGCAGCTTAACAGGGGGCGCGGCGGAACTGTTTTTT. Combining the CDR3 with reference TRBV9 and TRBJ1-4 gives the whole variable domain DSGVTQTPKHLITATGQRVTLRCSPRSGDLSVYWYQQSLDQGLQFLIQYYNGEERAKGNILERFSAQQFPDLHSELNLSSLELGDSALYFCASSLTGGAAELFFGSGTQLSVL.